These T cell receptor beta chains were read from a single sample in a study of response to subunit inactivated influenza vaccine. From the RT-PCR reads, TCRdb called clonotypes with MiXCR, one entry per CDR3 protein. The table lists 150,000 to 200,000 distinct CDR3 sequences, 12% of them singletons. This same sample was also part of a study on T cells expressing NK-cell markers.

Sequencing was performed on CD8+ T cells sorted from PBMCs, taken 12 days after vaccination. These receptors all come from a middle-aged man who received an inactivated influenza vaccine. The CDR3 runs from the conserved cysteine through the conserved F or W. The D gene is left open where the match is weak. Where a row states a size, it is once, few, many or the class of an expanded clone; other rows omit it.

CASSEALTGYSNQPQHF,TGTGCCAGCAGTGAAGCGCTGACAGGTTATAGCAATCAGCCCCAGCATTTT,-,TRBJ1-5,TRBV2,many
CASSLARHFEAFF,TGTGCCAGCAGCTTAGCTCGACATTTTGAAGCTTTCTTT,-,TRBJ1-1,TRBV7-6,-
CSVELGQGASDYEQYF,TGCAGCGTTGAGTTGGGACAGGGGGCCTCCGACTACGAGCAGTACTTC,TRBD1,TRBJ2-7,TRBV29-1,-
CASLYLDRGLPYYGYTF,TGTGCCAGCCTTTATCTCGACAGGGGGCTCCCCTACTATGGCTACACCTTC,TRBD1,TRBJ1-2,TRBV7-9,few
CASSFGTAPVDEKLFF,TGTGCCAGCAGCTTCGGGACAGCCCCCGTAGATGAAAAACTGTTTTTT,TRBD1,TRBJ1-4,TRBV5-6,-
CASSYEFGTTYEQYF,TGTGCCAGCAGTTATGAGTTCGGAACTACCTACGAGCAGTACTTC,-,TRBJ2-7,TRBV6-5,-
CAWIDYNEQFF,TGTGCCTGGATTGACTACAATGAGCAGTTCTTC,-,TRBJ2-1,TRBV30,medium-sized
CASSPRDRGNEQFF,TGTGCCAGCAGTCCCCGGGACAGGGGTAATGAGCAGTTCTTC,TRBD1,TRBJ2-1,TRBV7-9,-
CASSSTGGIYGYTF,TGTGCCAGCAGCTCAACAGGGGGTATCTATGGCTACACCTTC,TRBD1,TRBJ1-2,TRBV7-2,-
CASSYSIDTQYF,TGTGCCAGCAGTTACTCGATTGACACCCAGTACTTC,-,TRBJ2-5,TRBV6-6,few
CASSLPHGYQETQYF,TGTGCCAGCAGTTTACCGCATGGGTACCAAGAGACCCAGTACTTC,-,TRBJ2-5,TRBV28,-
CASSFGLGGGPYNEQFF,TGTGCCAGCAGCTTTGGACTGGGGGGGGGCCCTTACAATGAGCAGTTCTTC,-,TRBJ2-1,TRBV11-2,many
CASSYTYGRGETQYF,TGTGCCAGCAGCTATACCTACGGGAGGGGGGAGACCCAGTACTTC,TRBD2,TRBJ2-5,TRBV11-2,-
CASTGQGSNEQYF,TGCGCCAGCACGGGACAGGGTAGCAACGAGCAGTACTTC,TRBD1,TRBJ2-7,TRBV10-2,-
CASSRPSGSSYNEQFF,TGTGCCAGCAGCCGACCAAGCGGGAGCTCCTACAATGAGCAGTTCTTC,TRBD2,TRBJ2-1,TRBV3-1,few
CASSLVGWVVGPVGHEQFF,TGTGCCAGCAGCTTAGTGGGGTGGGTTGTTGGGCCCGTTGGGCATGAGCAGTTCTTC,-,TRBJ2-1,TRBV7-6,few
CASSLARNSNQPQHF,TGTGCCAGCAGCTTAGCAAGGAATAGCAATCAGCCCCAGCATTTT,-,TRBJ1-5,TRBV7-8,few
CARGKGTGELFF,TGTGCCAGAGGAAAAGGAACCGGGGAGCTGTTTTTT,-,TRBJ2-2,TRBV7-8,few
CASSLDGGDEQFF,TGTGCCAGCAGCTTAGATGGGGGGGATGAGCAGTTCTTC,TRBD2,TRBJ2-1,TRBV11-3,many
CASSLVASMSEETQYF,TGTGCCAGCAGTTTAGTGGCCTCGATGAGTGAGGAGACCCAGTACTTC,-,TRBJ2-5,TRBV12-3/TRBV12-4,many
CASSHGVSYNEQFF,TGTGCCAGCAGCCACGGGGTATCCTACAATGAGCAGTTCTTC,-,TRBJ2-1,TRBV5-4,few
CASSLGEGDTQYF,TGTGCCAGCAGTTTAGGGGAGGGCGATACGCAGTATTTT,TRBD2,TRBJ2-3,TRBV12-3/TRBV12-4,many
CSVEPGTGSYNEQFF,TGCAGCGTTGAACCCGGGACAGGGTCCTACAATGAGCAGTTCTTC,TRBD1,TRBJ2-1,TRBV29-1,many
CASSGTTFSYEQYF,TGTGCCAGCAGCGGGACTACCTTCTCCTACGAGCAGTACTTC,TRBD2,TRBJ2-7,TRBV6-1,many
CASSSASWGVRSYEQYF,TGTGCCAGCAGTTCCGCTAGCTGGGGTGTCCGATCTTACGAGCAGTACTTC,-,TRBJ2-7,TRBV12-3/TRBV12-4,-
CASSPAPGTGVEQYF,TGTGCCAGCAGCCCAGCCCCCGGGACAGGGGTAGAGCAGTACTTC,TRBD1,TRBJ2-7,TRBV7-8,-
CASSSDWFAAGDEQFF,TGTGCCAGCAGCTCCGACTGGTTTGCGGCGGGGGATGAGCAGTTCTTC,TRBD2,TRBJ2-1,TRBV7-9,few
CASSNGVIYGYTF,TGCGCCAGCAGCAACGGCGTTATATATGGCTACACCTTC,-,TRBJ1-2,TRBV4-1,-
CASSGSENEQFF,TGTGCCAGCAGCGGTAGCGAGAATGAGCAGTTCTTC,-,TRBJ2-1,TRBV2,few
CASSLTWGSGDTQYF,TGTGCCAGCAGCTTAACGTGGGGGAGCGGTGATACGCAGTATTTT,-,TRBJ2-3,TRBV7-3,few
CASSQEYRGVGTDTQYF,TGTGCCAGCAGCCAAGAGTATCGCGGGGTGGGCACAGATACGCAGTATTTT,-,TRBJ2-3,TRBV3-1,-
CASSKAAIFQQGNQPQHF,TGTGCCAGCAGCAAAGCCGCGATCTTCCAACAGGGGAATCAGCCCCAGCATTTT,-,TRBJ1-5,TRBV21-1,many
CASSQGGSHNEQFF,TGCGCCAGCAGCCAAGGGGGGAGCCACAATGAGCAGTTCTTC,-,TRBJ2-1,TRBV4-1,-
CASSPPGTSFDEQFF,TGTGCCAGCAGTCCTCCCGGGACTAGCTTCGATGAGCAGTTCTTC,TRBD2,TRBJ2-1,TRBV12-3/TRBV12-4,-
CSVEEGGWGYTF,TGCAGCGTTGAAGAGGGGGGTTGGGGCTACACCTTC,-,TRBJ1-2,TRBV29-1,-
CASSEPRTSGDTDTQYF,TGCGCCAGCAGTGAGCCGAGGACTAGCGGGGACACAGATACGCAGTATTTT,TRBD2,TRBJ2-3,TRBV10-1,few
CATSDLPSGSTSGSIHEQYF,TGTGCCACCAGTGATTTACCCTCTGGAAGCACTAGCGGGAGTATCCACGAGCAGTACTTC,TRBD2,TRBJ2-7,TRBV24-1,-
CASSLNVYEQYF,TGTGCCAGCAGCTTGAACGTGTACGAGCAGTACTTC,-,TRBJ2-7,TRBV7-2,many
CASSFWGANTGELFF,TGTGCCAGCAGCTTCTGGGGGGCTAACACCGGGGAGCTGTTTTTT,-,TRBJ2-2,TRBV7-9,few
CAISESDHEQFF,TGTGCCATCAGTGAGTCGGACCACGAGCAGTTCTTC,-,TRBJ2-1,TRBV10-3,-
CASSLAMSEGGEQYF,TGTGCCAGCAGCTTAGCGATGTCGGAGGGAGGTGAGCAGTACTTC,-,TRBJ2-7,TRBV7-6,-
CASSFYGSRPYEQYF,TGTGCCAGCAGTTTTTATGGGAGTCGGCCCTACGAGCAGTACTTC,-,TRBJ2-7,TRBV27,few
CASSPTGVLGETQYF,TGTGCCAGCAGCCCGACAGGGGTCTTGGGGGAGACCCAGTACTTC,TRBD1,TRBJ2-5,TRBV27,-
CASSLLSRGRANEQFF,TGTGCCAGCAGTTTACTTTCTCGCGGGAGAGCCAATGAGCAGTTCTTC,TRBD2,TRBJ2-1,TRBV28,few
CASSSNEQFF,TGTGCCAGCAGTTCAAATGAGCAGTTCTTC,-,TRBJ2-1,TRBV28,many
CASSYSPGGQLEQFF,TGTGCCAGCAGTTACTCGCCGGGGGGGCAGCTTGAGCAGTTCTTC,TRBD2,TRBJ2-1,TRBV6-5,few